Listed below are T cell receptor beta chains from one sample, sequenced in a study of T-cell reconstitution after alpha-beta-depleted transplantation in children. TCRdb reprocessed the PCR reads with MiXCR, giving one entry per CDR3 protein. Here the sample spans hundreds of thousands of distinct CDR3 sequences, 10% to 15% being singletons. Sequenced material: PBMCs, mostly from graft donor cells, taken 360 days after TCRalphabeta/CD19-depleted stem cell transplant. The source is a male patient younger than 18 who had a stem cell transplant for acute myeloid leukemia, so the T cells may come from the graft donor. CDR3s leave out the opening cysteine and the closing phenylalanine or tryptophan.

>TRBV20-1
SARREYQYNEQF
>TRBV5-1
ASSRDINTEAF
>TRBV12-3/TRBV12-4
ASSPTDSPFYEQY
>TRBV27
ASSPYRDYMIQF
>TRBV9
ASSVHRNTGELF
>TRBV2
ASGPGLAGGPGEQY
>TRBV11-1
ASGQSGELF
>TRBV7-8
ASSRDRG
>TRBV12-3/TRBV12-4
ASSLELGGTGELF
>TRBV12-3/TRBV12-4
ASSLSGADTQY
>TRBV28
ASSLPTRGSGRGNEQF
>TRBV7-6
ASSLRREAHNEQF
>TRBV6-1
ASNRGQSEAF
>TRBV4-2
ASSWGAGDYEQY
>TRBV11-2
ASSPRLAGHLTTDTQY
>TRBV28
ASSLLLAGTRAGELF
>TRBV7-8
ASRGVPRDNEQF
>TRBV9
ASSPKGASSTDTQY
>TRBV5-6
ASSSDPGRQY
>TRBV29-1
SVEGGSPPYNEQF
>TRBV19
ASSALLSRSYNEQF
>TRBV29-1
SVEPRGAGELF
>TRBV29-1
SARTGTGSTGQY
>TRBV21-1
ASTLRGANEKLF
>TRBV20-1
SALDRHPFSGNTIY
>TRBV5-1
ASSELTATGNEQY
>TRBV9
ASSLRTGPNEQY
>TRBV6-2/TRBV6-3
ASRGQGIYEQY
>TRBV3-1
ASRPKMEALGEQY
>TRBV28
ASSRRGEQF
>TRBV12-3/TRBV12-4
ASSFQGGRYNEQF
>TRBV20-1
SASWTSGTVGHTYEQY
>TRBV29-1
SVSSVVGPNQPQH
>TRBV25-1
ASRGGLAQIRGTGELF
>TRBV25-1
ASSPGTGLDEQF
>TRBV30
AGRDTEAF
>TRBV4-2
ASSQVEAGGGNEQF
>TRBV2
ASPGRQGRDSEQF
>TRBV29-1
SVELAGVSKETQY
>TRBV20-1
SAFPQTGLNTEAF
>TRBV4-2
ASSADAGATTDTQY
>TRBV25-1
ASSEEGHRLAGQDEQY
>TRBV25-1
ASTGRQAYNEQF
>TRBV20-1
SARDGQGNHYEQY
>TRBV20-1
SVRGQVFHGYT
>TRBV28
ASSLLQGPAEAF
>TRBV28
ASSFGGDGANVLT
>TRBV5-1
ASSVGTKAEAF
>TRBV4-3
ASSQDLTSGSEETQY
>TRBV4-3
ASSQAQPEQF
>TRBV27
ASSLSAASGSRYEQY
>TRBV13
ASSSSGRANTIY
>TRBV27
AAGRRVQTDTQY
>TRBV6-2/TRBV6-3
ASRDRGRSGEKLF
>TRBV20-1
SARRGLPLGEQF
>TRBV20-1
SAADAYYGYT